This entry lists 28 T cell receptor beta chains sequenced from one sample in a study of response to subunit inactivated influenza vaccine. TCRdb used MiXCR to reprocess the RT-PCR reads, holding one entry per CDR3 protein. The table has about 700,000 distinct CDR3 sequences, 14% seen once. The sample here was PBMCs from blood, taken about 14 days before vaccination. Source of these receptors: a man aged 45-60 years who received an inactivated influenza vaccine.

This clonotype has ten or more counts. DNA of the CDR3: TGTGCCAGCAGCCAAACGGGGGGGTCGAACACTGAAGCTTTCTTT. As protein: CASSQTGGSNTEAFF. This sequence joins TRBV3-1 and TRBJ1-1, with D possibly TRBD1 on 5 matching bases. V shed 2 bases and J shed 1 base, with 11 bases lying between them. Germline V gives CDR1 LGHDT, CDR2 YNNKEL (reference sequence). This CDR3 spans 15 amino acids.

As for this clonotype: At one boundary the junction diverges from the germline segment, which might be a read error. The V call is TRBV12-3 or TRBV12-4, the J call TRBJ2-7; D remains ambiguous. CDR3 length equals 15 residues. The CDR3 region has the DNA TGTGCCATCAGTTTAGGCCCGGCGGAGTCCTACGAGCAGTACTTC. This sequence encodes CAISLGPAESYEQYF.

There are a few counts of this clonotype. The chain uses TRBV4-1 and TRBJ1-4; no clear D. The CDR3 extends over 14 amino acids. Germline loops: CDR1 MGHRA, CDR2 YSYEKL. Trimming removed 1 base from V and 3 bases from J, with 6 bases in between. CDR3 nucleotides: TGCGCCAGCAGCCAAGTGGCAGCTAATGAAAAACTGTTTTTT. Translating gives CASSQVAANEKLFF.

The chain recombines TRBV6-2 or TRBV6-3 with TRBJ2-7, with 9 bases that match TRBD1. Unmatched junction bases numbered 6, after V lost 0 bases and J lost 3 bases. The germline V gene has CDR1 MNHEY and CDR2 SVGEGT. The CDR3 runs to 16 residues. The CDR3 region is CASSYSGTGTNYEQYF. CDR3 DNA: TGTGCCAGCAGTTACTCGGGGACAGGGACGAACTACGAGCAGTACTTC.

The V call is TRBV20-1, the J call TRBJ2-7, with 8 bases identical to TRBD1. There are 20 residues in the CDR3. J gave up 3 bases and V 4 bases, and 26 bases lay outside the gene matches. Germline loops: CDR1 DFQATT, CDR2 SNEGSKA (reference sequence). The CDR3 sequence: CSATERTGFLLVGSGYEQYF. CDR3 nucleotides: TGCAGTGCTACCGAAAGGACAGGGTTCCTCCTAGTGGGTTCTGGCTACGAGCAGTACTTC.

This clonotype was recorded at least ten times. V gene TRBV10-3 combines with J gene TRBJ2-7; D gene uncertain. The CDR3 covers 12 residues. V was shortened by 4 bases and J by 6 bases, with 10 bases between the two germline ends. CDR1 is ENHRY and CDR2 is SYGVKD in the germline V gene. CDR3 nucleotides: TGTGCCATCAGTGCCCGTTCTACCGAGCAGTACTTC. This gives the protein CAISARSTEQYF.

The sample holds a few counts of this clonotype. The rearrangement links TRBV3-1 to TRBJ1-1; D not resolved. Germline V CDR1 and CDR2: LGHDT, YNNKEL (reference sequence). This CDR3 spans 15 amino acids. V lost 0 bases and J lost 6, with 14 bases in between. CDR3 loop: CASSQELIGPPEAFF. In DNA, the CDR3 is TGTGCCAGCAGCCAAGAATTAATCGGGCCCCCTGAAGCTTTCTTT.

Many counts were recorded for this clonotype. The genes are TRBV7-2 and TRBJ1-1; 8 nucleotides align to TRBD1. There are 14 residues in the CDR3. Germline values: CDR1 SGHTA, CDR2 FQGNSA. Losses at the gene ends were 6 bases for V and 1 base for J; bases not matched to a gene: 4. The CDR3 nucleotides are TGTGCCAGCAGAATGGGACAGGCGAACACTGAAGCTTTCTTT. Its protein product is CASRMGQANTEAFF.

The chain couples TRBV25-1 to TRBJ2-7, with 8 bases identical to TRBD1. Germline CDR1 MGHDK, CDR2 SYGVNS. The V gene end was trimmed by 6 bases and the J gene end by 4 bases; junction bases not matched to a gene: 8. The CDR3 sequence is 14 residues long. CDR3 sequence (DNA): TGTGCCAGCAGAGTCGGGACAGGCGATTACGAGCAGTACTTC. Its translation is CASRVGTGDYEQYF.

This chain connects TRBV20-1 to TRBJ2-1; 8 bases match TRBD1. The CDR3 spans 16 residues. Germline V gene sequence: CDR1 DFQATT, CDR2 SNEGSKA (reference sequence). V trimming: 1 base; J trimming: 8 bases; junction bases outside the gene matches: 13. In nucleotides, the CDR3 is TGCAGTGCTAGAGTTCCCGGACAGGGAAGAGTCGATGAGCAGTTCTTC. This translates into CSARVPGQGRVDEQFF.

The chain combines TRBV5-1 with TRBJ2-5; 13 positions match TRBD2. After removal of 6 bases from V and 5 bases from J, the junction contained 10 bases not matched to a gene. Germline V lookup: CDR1 SGHRS, CDR2 YFSETQ. This CDR3 spans 16 amino acids. The CDR3 DNA sequence: TGCGCCAGCAACATAAGGACTAGCGGGAGAGTGGAGACCCAGTACTTC. It yields the protein CASNIRTSGRVETQYF.

This clonotype was counted a few times. This chain joins TRBV24-1 and TRBJ2-2; 8 positions agree with TRBD2. CDR3 length: 16 residues. CDR1 and CDR2 (germline): KGHDR, SFDVKD. V shed 7 bases and J 5 bases; nucleotides not matched to a gene: 11. DNA for the CDR3: TGTGCCACCAGCGTCGCCGGGACTAGAGTTACCGGGGAGCTGTTTTTT. Amino acid sequence: CATSVAGTRVTGELFF.

The V call is TRBV5-1, the J call TRBJ2-1, with D possibly TRBD2 on 5 matching bases. The length of the CDR3 is 13 residues. The ends were cut back, 0 bases at V and 7 bases at J, with 8 bases in the middle. Germline loops: CDR1 SGHRS, CDR2 YFSETQ. The CDR3 bases are TGCGCCAGCAGCTTGGGGGAGTGGAATGAGCAGTTCTTC. As protein: CASSLGEWNEQFF.

This clonotype was seen many times. One end of the junction does not line up with germline, which may come from a read error. The chain is built from TRBV12-3 or TRBV12-4 and TRBJ2-3, with 13 bases fitting TRBD2. The CDR3 is made up of 15 amino acids. As DNA, the CDR3 is TGCGCCAGCAGTGGACTAGCGGGGGGCACAGATACGCAGTATTTT. It specifies CASSGLAGGTDTQYF.

This clonotype was picked up a small number of times. This chain connects TRBV4-2 to TRBJ1-5, with D hard to call. Trimming took 0 bases from V and 5 from J, leaving 5 bases between them. CDR1 LGHNA and CDR2 YNFKEQ come from the germline V gene. There are 13 residues in the CDR3. CDR3: CASSQDPDQPQHF. The CDR3 DNA reads TGTGCCAGCAGCCAAGATCCAGATCAGCCCCAGCATTTT.

The table lists this clonotype with many counts. The chain has TRBV11-2 and TRBJ1-4, with a possible D match to TRBD1 (5 bases). The CDR3 loop spans 15 amino acids. V lost 0 bases to trimming and J lost 7 bases, with 12 bases between them. Germline V gene data show CDR1 as SGHAT and CDR2 as FQNNGV. CDR3 sequence: CASSLDRHRIEKLFF. Written as DNA, the CDR3 is TGTGCCAGCAGCTTAGATCGGCACAGGATTGAAAAACTGTTTTTT.

This clonotype was seen more than once but under ten times. This chain connects TRBV3-1 to TRBJ1-1; perhaps TRBD1 as D (6 bases). The CDR3 spans 14 residues. The germline CDR1 and CDR2 sequences are LGHDT and YNNKEL (reference sequence). V lost 6 bases, J lost 0 bases, and 11 bases lay in between. The CDR3 DNA is TGTGCCAGCAGGCTCGGGGACATGAACACTGAAGCTTTCTTT. Translated: CASRLGDMNTEAFF.

The chain uses TRBV7-3 and TRBJ2-1; a weak D match, TRBD2 (6 bases). Germline V CDR1 and CDR2: SGHTA, FQGTGA. V was shortened by 5 bases and J by 6 bases, with 14 bases between the two germline ends. The CDR3 consists of 14 residues. The CDR3 spells CASSHSGGLNEQFF. The CDR3 DNA reads TGTGCCAGCAGCCACTCTGGAGGGCTCAATGAGCAGTTCTTC.

In this sample, this clonotype turned up a few times. The chain has TRBV7-2 and TRBJ1-4, with D uncertain. This CDR3 is 14 amino acids long. Trimming pared 5 bases from V and 7 bases from J, leaving 14 bases between. Germline CDR1 reads SGHTA; CDR2 reads FQGNSA. CDR3 nucleotides: TGTGCCAGCAGCCCCGGCCAACAAGCTGAAAAACTGTTTTTT. Amino acid sequence: CASSPGQQAEKLFF.

The chain recombines TRBV20-1 with TRBJ2-7, with TRBD1 identical over 8 bases. CDR3 size: 13 residues. V dropped 0 bases and J dropped 9; count of bases not matched to a gene: 7. Germline V lookup: CDR1 DFQATT, CDR2 SNEGSKA (reference sequence). CDR3: CSARDGTGLGQYF. The DNA of the CDR3 is TGCAGTGCTAGAGATGGGACAGGTCTGGGGCAGTACTTC.

V gene TRBV30 combines with J gene TRBJ2-7; D is uncertain. V gave up 1 base and J gave up 4 bases, with 5 bases separating them. Germline V gene lookup returns CDR1 GTSNPN and CDR2 SVGIG (reference sequence). This CDR3 is 11 amino acids long. The CDR3 is CAWSALYEQYF. The CDR3 nucleotides are TGTGCCTGGAGTGCCTTATACGAGCAGTACTTC.

This clonotype was recorded many times. This sequence joins TRBV29-1 and TRBJ2-7, with 9 bases fitting TRBD1. After removal of 7 bases from V and 2 bases from J, the junction contained 6 bases not matched to a gene. Germline V gene sequence: CDR1 SQVTM, CDR2 ANQGSEA. The CDR3 has 13 residues. The CDR3 DNA reads as TGCAGCGGAGGACAGGGGAGAGCCTACGAGCAGTACTTC. Its protein is CSGGQGRAYEQYF.

The gene calls are TRBV12-3 or TRBV12-4 and TRBJ1-2; 9 nucleotides match TRBD1. V was clipped by 5 bases and J by 4 bases; unmatched bases: 11. The CDR3 is 16 residues long. CDR3 coding DNA: TGTGCCAGCAGTGAAGAACCGGGACAGGGACCCTATGGCTACACCTTC. This sequence encodes CASSEEPGQGPYGYTF.

This clonotype was found a few times. This chain joins TRBV5-1 and TRBJ2-3; D is unclear. The V gene lost 4 bases and the J gene lost 2 bases, with 14 bases spanning the gap. The CDR3 runs 15 residues. Per germline, CDR1 SGHRS and CDR2 YFSETQ. The CDR3: CASSTSAYTTDTQYF. The CDR3 DNA follows: TGCGCCAGCAGCACCAGCGCATACACCACAGATACGCAGTATTTT.

This chain joins TRBV4-1 and TRBJ2-5; D might be TRBD2 (5 bases). The length of the CDR3 is 17 residues. V lost 0 bases, J lost 0 bases, and 14 bases lay in between. Germline CDR1 is MGHRA and CDR2 is YSYEKL. The CDR3 loop is CASSQDPQRPYQETQYF. Here the CDR3 DNA reads TGCGCCAGCAGCCAAGATCCCCAGCGGCCGTACCAAGAGACCCAGTACTTC.

In its sample, this clonotype was seen a few times. The V and J genes are TRBV24-1 and TRBJ2-5; the match to TRBD2 covers 11 bases. Germline CDR1 and CDR2: KGHDR and SFDVKD. The CDR3 is made up of 16 amino acids. V lost 4 bases to trimming and J lost 2 bases; unmatched junction nucleotides: 5. CDR3 coding DNA: TGTGCCACCAGTGACCCCGGGACTAGCGGACAAGAGACCCAGTACTTC. It encodes CATSDPGTSGQETQYF.

This clonotype has ten or more counts. The rearrangement uses TRBV12-3 or TRBV12-4 and TRBJ2-1, with D tentatively TRBD1 (5 bases). V was shortened by 6 bases and J by 1 base, with 10 bases between the two germline ends. CDR3 length: 14 amino acids. CDR3 sequence: CASSLGVSYNEQFF. In nucleotides, the CDR3 is TGTGCCAGCAGCCTAGGGGTATCCTACAATGAGCAGTTCTTC.

The chain has TRBV7-2 and TRBJ2-5; weak D call: TRBD1 (8 bases). The V gene lost 5 bases and the J gene lost 8 bases, with 21 bases spanning the gap. The germline gives CDR1 SGHTA, CDR2 FQGNSA. The CDR3 extends over 15 amino acids. The CDR3 region is CASSHGQGSGGTQYF. The CDR3, as DNA: TGTGCCAGCAGCCACGGACAGGGTTCGGGAGGAACCCAGTACTTC. Combining the CDR3 with reference TRBV7-2 and TRBJ2-5 gives the whole variable domain GAGVSQSPSNKVTEKGKDVELRCDPISGHTALYWYRQSLGQGLEFLIYFQGNSAPDKSGLPSDRFSAERTGGSVSTLTIQRTQQEDSAVYLCASSHGQGSGGTQYFGPGTRLLVL.